This entry lists 6 T cell receptor beta chains sequenced from one sample in a study of shared T cell receptors in the human thymus. TCRdb keeps only in-frame clones here, not all; method: immunoSEQ multiplex PCR. Of over 650,000 clones listed, approximately 89% are singletons. The sample also formed part of further work on human thymus T cells.

Sequences were obtained from thymocytes. These receptors came from a boy under two years old with a congenital heart defect.

The chain employs TRBV14 and TRBJ2-3; the match to TRBD2 covers 16 bases. The CDR3 consists of 20 residues. Germline CDR1 is SGHDN and CDR2 is FVKESK. Losses at the gene ends were 4 bases for V and 2 bases for J; bases not matched to a gene: 12. The CDR3, as DNA: TGTGCCAGCAGCCGAGAACCGGGACTAGCGGGAGGGCCCTACACAGATACGCAGTATTTT. Residues: CASSREPGLAGGPYTDTQYF.

The J gene is TRBJ2-1, the V gene TRBV28; 9 nucleotides match TRBD2. Per germline, CDR1 MDHEN and CDR2 SYDVKM. This CDR3 region has 15 residues. V gave up 5 bases and J gave up 4 bases; unmatched junction bases: 6. CDR3 in amino acids: CASSEAGGTYNEQFF. The CDR3 DNA sequence: TGTGCCAGCAGTGAAGCGGGGGGCACATACAATGAGCAGTTCTTC.

This rearrangement joins TRBV7-6 to TRBJ2-5; 8 bases match TRBD1. The CDR3 length is 17 residues. Germline lookup yields CDR1 SGHVS and CDR2 FNYEAQ. V trimming: 5 bases; J trimming: 2 bases; junction bases outside the gene matches: 13. This CDR3 is CASSKTWDRRAQETQYF. The CDR3 region has the DNA TGTGCCAGCAGCAAGACCTGGGACAGGAGAGCTCAAGAGACCCAGTACTTC. The whole variable domain, remainder taken from reference TRBV7-6 and TRBJ2-5, is GAGVSQSPRYKVTKRGQDVALRCDPISGHVSLYWYRQALGQGPEFLTYFNYEAQQDKSGLPNDRFSAERPEGSISTLTIQRTEQRDSAMYRCASSKTWDRRAQETQYFGPGTRLLVL.

The V and J genes are TRBV10-3 and TRBJ1-3, with 8 bases identical to TRBD1. Losses at the gene ends were 5 bases for V and 3 bases for J; bases not matched to a gene: 9. The CDR3 sequence is 16 residues long. CDR1 and CDR2 (germline): ENHRY, SYGVKD. CDR3 loop: CAISLRDRMGGNTIYF. The DNA of the CDR3 is TGTGCCATCAGTCTCCGGGACAGGATGGGTGGAAACACCATATATTTT.

This clone was detected a few times. The rearrangement uses TRBV27 and TRBJ2-7; no clear D gene. V was clipped by 5 bases and J by 4 bases, with 18 bases between them. The CDR3 consists of 15 residues. Germline V CDR1 and CDR2: MNHEY, SMNVEV (reference sequence). The CDR3, as DNA: TGTGCCAGCAGTAAGTACTCATATGAGGTATACGAGCAGTACTTC. This gives the protein CASSKYSYEVYEQYF.

This clone turned up a few times. This CDR3 is CAISESKAWQVGTF. The CDR3 DNA follows: TGTGCCATCAGTGAGTCGAAGGCTTGGCAGGTCGGCACCTTC. The rearrangement links TRBV10-3 to TRBJ1-2; no reliable D call. Germline CDR1 is ENHRY and CDR2 is SYGVKD. This CDR3 contains 14 residues. The V and J ends lost 0 bases and 13 bases respectively, with 18 bases between them.